The clone carrying this T cell receptor beta chain was seen only a few times. The antigen remains undetermined. 5'RACE template switching produced TCR cDNA carrying a universal primer site and UMIs. TCRdb recomputed calls from the 5' RACE reads with MiXCR, one row per CDR3 protein. The data hold approximately 300,000 distinct CDR3 sequences, with about 8.7% observed a single time. The data were obtained in a study of T cells after yellow fever vaccination. Findings of the study overall: Within FACS-sorted repertoires, abundant clonotypes contaminating from the bulk population could be present.

Germline V gene sequence: CDR1 DFQATT, CDR2 SNEGSKA (reference sequence). Trimming took off 4 bases at V and 4 bases at J, with 10 bases between the two ends. CDR3 length: 12 amino acids. The chain is built from TRBV20-1 and TRBJ2-5; D unresolved. The TCR comes from a man younger than 35 who received the YFV17D yellow fever vaccine. The input for sequencing was PBMCs, taken on the day of the first yellow fever vaccination. CDR3 sequence: CSATMVGETQYF. The CDR3 DNA reads TGCAGTGCTACTATGGTGGGAGAGACCCAGTACTTC.